This is a list of T cell receptor beta chains from one sample in a study of CD8 T cells in Susac syndrome. TCRdb reanalysed the immunoSEQ multiplex PCR reads using MiXCR and keeps one entry per CDR3 protein. Here the sample spans roughly 190,000 distinct CDR3 sequences, over 90% being singletons. The sequenced material came from CD8+ T cells from PBMCs. These TCRs come from a human donor with Susac syndrome. The CDR3 runs from the conserved cysteine through the conserved F or W. The D gene is left open where the match is weak. Clone sizes are given selectively: once, few, many, or a class where the clone is expanded.

TRBJ2-7,few,TRBD1,TRBV19,TGTGCCAGTAGTCCGTGGACAGGGAACGAGCAGTACTTC,CASSPWTGNEQYF
TRBJ2-1,.,.,TRBV13,TGTGCCAGCAGCTTAGGTTGGGGATCCTCCTACAATGAGCAGTTCTTC,CASSLGWGSSYNEQFF
TRBJ2-7,.,.,TRBV13,TGTGCCAGCAGCAAACAATACGAGCAGTACTTC,CASSKQYEQYF
TRBJ1-5,.,TRBD1,TRBV29-1,TGCAGCGTTGTTGTACATTCGGCAGGGGGCCGCAATCAGCCCCAGCATTTT,CSVVVHSAGGRNQPQHF
TRBJ2-6,.,.,TRBV27,TGTGCCAGCAGCCCAGTAGTCTCTGGGGCCAACGTCCTGACTTTC,CASSPVVSGANVLTF
TRBJ2-7,.,TRBD1,TRBV5-1,TGCGCCAGCAGGAAAACAGGGGCAACCTACGAGCAGTACTTC,CASRKTGATYEQYF
TRBJ1-5,.,.,TRBV20-1,TGCAGTGCCACGGACGTTAGCAATCAGCCCCAGCATTTT,CSATDVSNQPQHF
TRBJ2-7,.,TRBD1,TRBV4-1,TGCGCCAGCAGCCAGACAGGGGAGAGCTCCTACGAGCAGTACTTC,CASSQTGESSYEQYF
TRBJ2-1,.,.,TRBV27,TGTGCCAGCAGTTTTGGCGGCGATGAGCAGTTCTTC,CASSFGGDEQFF
TRBJ1-1,.,.,TRBV27,TGTGCCAGCAGTTTATGGGGGGACACTGAAGCTTTCTTT,CASSLWGDTEAFF
TRBJ2-2,once,.,TRBV9,TGTGCCAGCAGCGAGCCTGGGGGGAACACCGGGGAGCTGTTTTTT,CASSEPGGNTGELFF
TRBJ2-5,.,.,TRBV30,TGTGCCTGGACCAGGGGGGGAGAGACCCAGTACTTC,CAWTRGGETQYF
TRBJ2-7,.,TRBD1,TRBV6-5,TGTGCCAGCAGCTACGACAGGGAACACGAGCAGTACTTC,CASSYDREHEQYF
TRBJ2-7,.,.,TRBV21-1,TGTGCCAGCAGCAAAACAAGCAGCGCCTACGAGCAGTACTTC,CASSKTSSAYEQYF
TRBJ2-5,.,.,TRBV30,TGTGCCTGGAGAAGGGATACCCAAGAGACCCAGTACTTC,CAWRRDTQETQYF
TRBJ1-1,.,TRBD1,TRBV5-1,TGCGCCAGCAGCTTGGCGCAGGGGGCTAAGTACACTGAAGCTTTCTTT,CASSLAQGAKYTEAFF
TRBJ2-7,once,.,TRBV4-1,TGCGCCAGCAGCCCACTCGACATGGGATTTACCTACGAGCAGTACTTC,CASSPLDMGFTYEQYF
TRBJ2-7,.,.,TRBV6-1,TGTGCCAGCGGGGAAGTGAACAGCTACGAGCAGTACTTC,CASGEVNSYEQYF
TRBJ2-3,.,TRBD2,TRBV5-1,TGCGCCAGCTTTCTAGCGGGGGGCACAGATACGCAGTATTTT,CASFLAGGTDTQYF
TRBJ1-2,.,.,TRBV13,TGTGCCAGCAGCTTAGGTGCCGAGACCACCTTC,CASSLGAETTF
TRBJ2-2,.,.,TRBV24-1,TGTGCCACCAGGGCTACAGGGAAGGAAACCGGGGAGCTGTTTTTT,CATRATGKETGELFF
TRBJ2-3,.,.,TRBV24-1,TGTGCCACCAGTGATTGGGCGGAAAGCACAGATACGCAGTATTTT,CATSDWAESTDTQYF
TRBJ1-6,.,.,TRBV12-5,TGTGCTAGTGGTGAAGCGAATTCACCCCTCCACTTT,CASGEANSPLHF
TRBJ1-1,.,TRBD1,TRBV27,TGTGCCAGCAGTAGACAGGGGCTCTACACTGAAGCTTTCTTT,CASSRQGLYTEAFF
TRBJ1-2,.,TRBD1,TRBV4-1,TGCGCCAGCAGCCAAGCAGGGGGGGGAGGATATGGCTACACCTTC,CASSQAGGGGYGYTF
TRBJ2-1,.,.,TRBV5-1,TGCGCCAGCAGCTTGGCGGGGGGCTACTACAATGAGCAGTTCTTC,CASSLAGGYYNEQFF
TRBJ2-3,few,TRBD1,TRBV28,TGTGCCAGCAGTGGACAGGGGGTGGATACGCAGTATTTT,CASSGQGVDTQYF
TRBJ2-3,.,TRBD2,TRBV25-1,TGTGCCAGCAGTAGCGGGGGGCCGTATACGCAGTATTTT,CASSSGGPYTQYF
TRBJ2-2,.,TRBD2,TRBV7-9,TGTGCCAGCAGTGAGATACTAGCGGGAGTATTATCCGGGGAGCTGTTTTTT,CASSEILAGVLSGELFF
TRBJ1-6,once,.,TRBV15,TGTGCCACCAGCAGAGATCCTACGAAGAGCGGTTCACCCCTCCACTTT,CATSRDPTKSGSPLHF
TRBJ2-1,.,.,TRBV20-1,TGCAGTGCTAGTGACCAGTCCAATGAGCAGTTCTTC,CSASDQSNEQFF
TRBJ2-3,.,.,TRBV20-1,TGCAGTGCTAGAGATAAACAACTCACAGATACGCAGTATTTT,CSARDKQLTDTQYF
TRBJ2-7,.,.,TRBV30,TGTGCCTGGAGGGACGGTAAAGGCTATTCCTACGAGCAGTACTTC,CAWRDGKGYSYEQYF
TRBJ1-5,.,.,TRBV28,TGTGCCAGCAGTCCCCTCGGCAGGGCAGATCAGCCCCAGCATTTT,CASSPLGRADQPQHF
TRBJ2-7,few,TRBD1,TRBV11-2,TGTGCCAGCAGTTTCGACAGGGGGCTTTACGAGCAGTACTTC,CASSFDRGLYEQYF
TRBJ1-1,.,.,TRBV9,TGTGCCAGCAGCGTCCGGGGGGACACTGAAGCTTTCTTT,CASSVRGDTEAFF
TRBJ1-1,.,TRBD1,TRBV13,TGTGCCAGCAGCTTACCACAGGGGACTCGTACTGAAGCTTTCTTT,CASSLPQGTRTEAFF
TRBJ2-1,once,TRBD2,TRBV3-1,TGTGCCAGCAGCCAAGATGAGCGGGAGGGCCTTTGGAATGAGCAGTTCTTC,CASSQDEREGLWNEQFF
TRBJ1-2,.,.,TRBV29-1,TGCAGCGTGACAGCTAGTCCTAACTATGGCTACACCTTC,CSVTASPNYGYTF
TRBJ2-1,.,.,TRBV6-1,TGTGCCAGCAGTGAAATTCAGGGTTTGTACAATGAGCAGTTCTTC,CASSEIQGLYNEQFF
TRBJ2-7,.,.,TRBV9,TGTGCCAGCACCGCCGGGATCGATCCACGCGAGCAGTACTTC,CASTAGIDPREQYF
TRBJ2-7,.,TRBD2,TRBV2,TGTGCCAGCAGTGACGGGTCTAGCGGGAGTCCCGCCCACGAGCAGTACTTC,CASSDGSSGSPAHEQYF
TRBJ2-7,.,TRBD2,TRBV20-1,TGCAGTGCTCTGGGACTAGCGGGGGGGCGGGAGCAGTACTTC,CSALGLAGGREQYF
TRBJ2-2,.,.,TRBV20-1,TGCAGTGCTAGAATGAACACCGGGGAGCTGTTTTTT,CSARMNTGELFF
TRBJ2-1,.,.,TRBV5-1,TGCGCCAGCAGCTTGAGCGCGGATGGACACAATGAGCAGTTCTTC,CASSLSADGHNEQFF
TRBJ2-2,.,TRBD2,TRBV9,TGTGCCAGCAGCGCCGGGAGGACCACCGGGGAGCTGTTTTTT,CASSAGRTTGELFF